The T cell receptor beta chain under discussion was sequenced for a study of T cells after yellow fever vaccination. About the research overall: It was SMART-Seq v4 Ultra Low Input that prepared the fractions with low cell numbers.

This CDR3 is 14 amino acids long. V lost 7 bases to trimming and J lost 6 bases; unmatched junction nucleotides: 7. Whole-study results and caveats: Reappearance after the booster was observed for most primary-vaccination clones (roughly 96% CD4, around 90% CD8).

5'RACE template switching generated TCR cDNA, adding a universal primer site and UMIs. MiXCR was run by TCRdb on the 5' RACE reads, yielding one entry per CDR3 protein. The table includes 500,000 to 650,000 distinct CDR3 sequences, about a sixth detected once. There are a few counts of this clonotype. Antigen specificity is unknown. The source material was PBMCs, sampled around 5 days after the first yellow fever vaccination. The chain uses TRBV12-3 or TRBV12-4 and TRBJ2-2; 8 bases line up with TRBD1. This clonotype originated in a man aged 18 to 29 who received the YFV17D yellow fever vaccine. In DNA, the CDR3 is TGTGCCAGCACCCTGGGACAGGAGGCCGGGGAGCTGTTTTTT. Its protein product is CASTLGQEAGELFF.